The subject of this entry is one TCR beta chain. The data were taken from a study of blood T cell repertoires in COVID-19. Study in general: Acute-phase and convalescent COVID-19 samples originated in the United States, Italy and Spain. PBMCs, B-cell-depleted T cells, or T cells were the source of the cDNA or gDNA that made up the material.

Source study methods: By means of reference gene primer amplification, nucleated cell counts were estimated. Some clones are missing from TCRdb's copy, which holds only in-frame ones; the method was immunoSEQ multiplex PCR. For V, J and clone size, that table is used; D and trimming come from the DNA. The table includes around 100,000 clones, 75% to 85% detected once. CDR3 length equals 12 residues. Germline V gene lookup returns CDR1 MDHEN and CDR2 SYDVKM. V gave up 1 base and J gave up 6 bases, with 6 bases separating them. This chain uses TRBV28 with TRBJ1-1; D not certain. This TCR was sampled from a man between 60 and 75 years old with acute or convalescent COVID-19. The sample taken for sequencing was peripheral blood. The CDR3 region is CASSLFGPEAFF. The CDR3 DNA reads as TGTGCCAGCAGTTTATTCGGTCCTGAAGCTTTCTTT.